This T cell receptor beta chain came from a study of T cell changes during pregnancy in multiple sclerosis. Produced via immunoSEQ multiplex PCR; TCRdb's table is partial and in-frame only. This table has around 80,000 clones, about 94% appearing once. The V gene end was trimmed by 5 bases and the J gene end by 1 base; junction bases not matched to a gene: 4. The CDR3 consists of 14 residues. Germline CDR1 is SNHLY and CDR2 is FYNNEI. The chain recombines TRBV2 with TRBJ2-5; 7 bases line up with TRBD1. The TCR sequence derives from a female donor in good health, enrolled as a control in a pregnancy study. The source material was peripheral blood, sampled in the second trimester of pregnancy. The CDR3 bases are TGTGCCAGCAGTCGACAGGGCGCCCAAGAGACCCAGTACTTC. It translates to CASSRQGAQETQYF. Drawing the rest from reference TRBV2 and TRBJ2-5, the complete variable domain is EPEVTQTPSHQVTQMGQEVILRCVPISNHLYFYWYRQILGQKVEFLVSFYNNEISEKSEIFDDQFSVERPDGSNFTLKIRSTKLEDSAMYFCASSRQGAQETQYFGPGTRLLVL.